The following is a T cell receptor (beta chain) sequence with its context. This specimen comes from a study of OX40 agonist ivuxolimab in advanced cancers. Study-level information: Allowance was made for prior anti-PD-1, anti-PD-L1 or anti-CTLA-4 therapy, and around 41% had some.

Samples were taken at baseline and on day 1 of cycles 4 and 7. CDR3 length: 15 amino acids. V lost 4 bases to trimming and J lost 6 bases, with 18 bases between them. Germline CDR1 and CDR2: SGHRS and YFSETQ. Libraries were prepared by immunoSEQ multiplex PCR; TCRdb keeps only in-frame clonotypes and omits some of them. The data hold around 59,000 clones, with about 89% observed a single time. The starting material was CD4+ or CD8+ T cells sorted from blood, obtained in a trial of the OX40 agonist ivuxolimab. The sequence derives from an adult with an advanced solid tumor such as melanoma, head and neck, liver or kidney cancer. The gene calls are TRBV5-1 and TRBJ2-3, with a tentative D call TRBD2 (6 bases). As DNA, the CDR3 is TGCGCCAGCAGCGCGGGTCGGGGAGGAGGGGATACGCAGTATTTT. It translates to CASSAGRGGGDTQYF.